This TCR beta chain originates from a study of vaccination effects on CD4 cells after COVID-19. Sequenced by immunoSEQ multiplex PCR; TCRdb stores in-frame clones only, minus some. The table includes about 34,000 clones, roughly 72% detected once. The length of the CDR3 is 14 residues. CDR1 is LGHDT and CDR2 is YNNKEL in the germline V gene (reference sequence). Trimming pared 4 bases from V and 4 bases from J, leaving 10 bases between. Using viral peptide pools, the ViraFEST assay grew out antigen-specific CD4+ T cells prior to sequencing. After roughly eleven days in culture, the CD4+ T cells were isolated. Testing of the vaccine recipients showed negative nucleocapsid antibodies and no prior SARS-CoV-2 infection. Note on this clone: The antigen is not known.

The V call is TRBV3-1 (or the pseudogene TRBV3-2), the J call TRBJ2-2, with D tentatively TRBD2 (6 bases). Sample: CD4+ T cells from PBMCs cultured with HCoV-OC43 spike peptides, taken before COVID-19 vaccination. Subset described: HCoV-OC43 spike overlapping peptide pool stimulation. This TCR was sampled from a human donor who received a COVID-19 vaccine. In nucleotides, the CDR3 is TGTGCCAGCAGCCGACGGGACTTCACCGGGGAGCTGTTTTTT. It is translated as CASSRRDFTGELFF.